This entry lists 3 T cell receptor beta chains sequenced from one sample in a study of CD8 T cells in Susac syndrome. Random hexamers were used to reverse transcribe about 0.5 to 1 ug of RNA. TCRdb analysed the immunoSEQ multiplex PCR reads with MiXCR anew, one entry per CDR3 protein. Of 200,000 or so distinct CDR3 sequences in the sample, more than 90% were seen once. Sequencing input: CD4+ T cells from PBMCs. Source of these receptors: a human donor with multiple sclerosis.

The V call is TRBV30, the J call TRBJ2-3; 8 bases are a match to TRBD2. Trimming cost V 2 bases and J 7 bases; bases outside gene matches: 14. The CDR3 runs 16 residues. Germline V lookup: CDR1 GTSNPN, CDR2 SVGIG (reference sequence). The CDR3 nucleotides are TGTGCCTGGAGTCCCATGTGGCGGGGGGCTGCTTATACGCAGTATTTT. Its translation is CAWSPMWRGAAYTQYF.

The V gene is TRBV29-1, the J gene TRBJ1-6, with D unclear. The CDR3 runs to 13 residues. CDR1 is SQVTM and CDR2 is ANQGSEA in the germline V gene. V lost 6 bases and J 6 bases, leaving 12 bases between the germline ends. This chain's CDR3 is CSVAPGVNSPLHF. The CDR3 DNA follows: TGCAGCGTAGCCCCGGGCGTTAATTCACCCCTCCACTTT.

The chain uses TRBV29-1 and TRBJ1-1; D is undetermined. Per germline, CDR1 SQVTM and CDR2 ANQGSEA. Trimming took off 3 bases at V and 1 base at J, with 15 bases between the two ends. The CDR3 contains 15 residues. The CDR3 region is CSVEGRYGRNTEAFF. In DNA, the CDR3 is TGCAGCGTTGAGGGCAGATACGGGAGGAACACTGAAGCTTTCTTT. The full variable domain, its missing parts supplied by reference TRBV29-1 and TRBJ1-1, is SAVISQKPSRDICQRGTSLTIQCQVDSQVTMMFWYRQQPGQSLTLIATANQGSEATYESGFVIDKFPISRPNLTFSTLTVSNMSPEDSSIYLCSVEGRYGRNTEAFFGQGTRLTVV.